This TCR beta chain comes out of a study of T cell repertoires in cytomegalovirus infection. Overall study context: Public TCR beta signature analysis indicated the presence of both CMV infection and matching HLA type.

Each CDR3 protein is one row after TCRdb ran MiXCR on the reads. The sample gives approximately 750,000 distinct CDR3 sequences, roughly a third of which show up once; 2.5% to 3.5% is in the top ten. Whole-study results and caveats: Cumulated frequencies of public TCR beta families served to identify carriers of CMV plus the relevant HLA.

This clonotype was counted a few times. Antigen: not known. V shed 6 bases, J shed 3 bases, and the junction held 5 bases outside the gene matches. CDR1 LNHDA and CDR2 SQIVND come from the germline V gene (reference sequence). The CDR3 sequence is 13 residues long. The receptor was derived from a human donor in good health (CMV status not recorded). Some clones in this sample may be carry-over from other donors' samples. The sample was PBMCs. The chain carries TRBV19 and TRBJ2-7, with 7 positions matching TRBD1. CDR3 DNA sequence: TGTGCCAGTAGCCCGGGACAGTTCTACGAGCAGTACTTC. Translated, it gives CASSPGQFYEQYF.